This T cell receptor beta chain was identified in a study of T-cell memory formation after mild COVID-19. Overall study context: Each donor largely had its own TCR clusters. General study results and limits: Day 15 to 85 contractors were CD4/CD8 balanced; later expanders leaned CD4+. Among CD4+ contracting clones, most were CM and EM, and CD8+ ones EMRA.

This clonotype was counted ten times or more. Its antigen is currently unknown. TCRalpha and TCRbeta libraries used 5'RACE with constant-segment primers and UMIs. In TCRdb, the 5' RACE reads were re-called with MiXCR into one record per CDR3 protein. The sample contains 430,000 or so distinct CDR3 sequences, more than 20% of which appear only once. Sequenced sample: PBMCs or a T cell subset sorted from them (not recorded which). This TCR came from an adult woman who had mild COVID-19 (a few samples of this study predate the infection). Cell type and time point are not known.

In DNA form, the CDR3 reads TGCGCCAGCAGCCCGGGACTAGCGACCTACAATGAGCAGTTCTTC. Its translation: CASSPGLATYNEQFF. This sequence joins TRBV4-3 and TRBJ2-1; 10 bases are shared with TRBD2. Germline V gene data show CDR1 as LGHNA and CDR2 as YSLEER. V lost 4 bases, J lost 2 bases, and 2 bases stayed unmatched. This CDR3 is built from 15 residues.